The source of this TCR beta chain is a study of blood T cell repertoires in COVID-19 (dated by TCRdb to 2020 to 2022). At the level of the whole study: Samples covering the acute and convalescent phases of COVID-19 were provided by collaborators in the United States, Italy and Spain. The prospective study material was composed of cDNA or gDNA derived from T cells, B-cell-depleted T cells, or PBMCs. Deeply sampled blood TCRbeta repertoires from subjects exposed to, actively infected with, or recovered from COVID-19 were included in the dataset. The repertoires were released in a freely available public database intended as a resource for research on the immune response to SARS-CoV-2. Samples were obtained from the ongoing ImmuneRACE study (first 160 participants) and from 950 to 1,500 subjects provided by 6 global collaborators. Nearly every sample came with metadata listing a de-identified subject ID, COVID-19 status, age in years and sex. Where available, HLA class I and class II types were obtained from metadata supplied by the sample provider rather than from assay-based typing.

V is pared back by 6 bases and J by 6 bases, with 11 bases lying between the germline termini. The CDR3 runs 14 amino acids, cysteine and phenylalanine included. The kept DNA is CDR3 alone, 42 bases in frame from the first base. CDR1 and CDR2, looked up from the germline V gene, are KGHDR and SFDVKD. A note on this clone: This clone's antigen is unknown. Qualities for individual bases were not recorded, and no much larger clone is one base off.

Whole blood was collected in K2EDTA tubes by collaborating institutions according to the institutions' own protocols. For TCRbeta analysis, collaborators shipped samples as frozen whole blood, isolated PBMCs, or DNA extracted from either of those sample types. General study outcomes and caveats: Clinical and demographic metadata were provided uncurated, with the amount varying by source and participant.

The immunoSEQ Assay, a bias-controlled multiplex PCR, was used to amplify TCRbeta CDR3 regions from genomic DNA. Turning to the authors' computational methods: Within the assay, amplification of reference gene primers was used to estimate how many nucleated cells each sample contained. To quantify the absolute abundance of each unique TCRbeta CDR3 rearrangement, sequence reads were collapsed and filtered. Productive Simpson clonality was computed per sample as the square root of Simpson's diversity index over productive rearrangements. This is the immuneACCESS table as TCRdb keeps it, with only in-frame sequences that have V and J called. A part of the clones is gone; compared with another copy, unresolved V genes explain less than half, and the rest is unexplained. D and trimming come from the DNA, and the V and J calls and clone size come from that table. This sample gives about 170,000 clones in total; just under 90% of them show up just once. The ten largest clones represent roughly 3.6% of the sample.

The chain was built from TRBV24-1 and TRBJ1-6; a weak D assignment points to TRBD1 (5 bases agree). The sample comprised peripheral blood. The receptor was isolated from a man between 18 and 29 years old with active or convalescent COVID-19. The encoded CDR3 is CATSSGLANSPLHF. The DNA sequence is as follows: TGTGCCACCAGTTCGGGACTAGCTAATTCACCCCTCCACTTT.